The TCR beta chain under discussion was sequenced for a study of vaccination and CD4 T cells after COVID-19. About this clonotype itself: Its matching antigen is unknown.

Treatment specified: approximately nine-day PBMC culture with coronavirus spike peptide pools or control peptides (ViraFEST assay). The assay that was used to sequence DNA from cultured CD4+ T cells was the Oncomine TCR Beta short-read assay. In TCRdb, the PCR reads were re-called with MiXCR into one record per CDR3 protein. The repertoire holds 11,000 or so distinct CDR3 sequences, with approximately 50% as singletons. This CDR3 has 12 residues. Trimming cost V 3 bases and J 2 bases, with 2 bases left between them. Germline-derived CDR1 and CDR2 are KGHSH and LQKENI. This receptor was identified in a human donor who had recovered from COVID-19. V is TRBV18 and J is TRBJ1-5, with D hard to call. Input material: CD4+ T cells from blood, cultured in vitro. This CDR3 reads CASSPGNQPQHF. The CDR3 nucleotides read TGTGCCAGCTCACCGGGCAATCAGCCCCAGCATTTT.